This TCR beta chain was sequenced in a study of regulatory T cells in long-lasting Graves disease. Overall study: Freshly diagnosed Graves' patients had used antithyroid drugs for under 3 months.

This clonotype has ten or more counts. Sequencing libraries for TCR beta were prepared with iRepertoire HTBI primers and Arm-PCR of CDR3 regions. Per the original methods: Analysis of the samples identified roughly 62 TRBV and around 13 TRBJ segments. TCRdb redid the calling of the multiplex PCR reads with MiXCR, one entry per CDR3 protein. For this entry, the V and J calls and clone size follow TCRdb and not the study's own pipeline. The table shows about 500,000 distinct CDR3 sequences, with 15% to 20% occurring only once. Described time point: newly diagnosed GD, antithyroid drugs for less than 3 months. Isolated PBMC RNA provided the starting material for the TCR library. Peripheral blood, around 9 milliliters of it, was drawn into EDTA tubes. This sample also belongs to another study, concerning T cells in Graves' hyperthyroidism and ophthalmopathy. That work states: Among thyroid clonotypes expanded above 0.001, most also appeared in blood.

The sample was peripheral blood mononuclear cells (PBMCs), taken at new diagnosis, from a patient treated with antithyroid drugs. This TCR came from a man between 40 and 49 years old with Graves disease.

The CDR3 DNA sequence: TGCAGTGCCCGACAGACTAGCGGGAGGGCCGTTACAGATACGCAGTATTTT. Its protein is CSARQTSGRAVTDTQYF. The genes are TRBV20-1 and TRBJ2-3; 14 bases fit TRBD2. The CDR3 contains 17 residues. Losses at the gene ends were 6 bases for V and 3 bases for J; bases not matched to a gene: 11. Germline lookup yields CDR1 DFQATT and CDR2 SNEGSKA (reference sequence).